This T cell receptor (beta chain) comes out of a study of T cell changes during pregnancy in multiple sclerosis. This clone was counted a single time. V shed 7 bases and J shed 2 bases, with 9 bases lying between them. The CDR3 spans 11 residues. Germline CDR1 reads GTSNPN; CDR2 reads SVGIG (reference sequence). TCRdb's table, derived via immunoSEQ multiplex PCR, lists solely in-frame clones and lacks some. The sample includes more than 95,000 clones, 92% of them seen just once. The chain combines TRBV30 with TRBJ2-7, with a weak D call TRBD1 (5 bases). Source: peripheral blood, taken after pregnancy. The clonotype originates from a female donor with multiple sclerosis, enrolled in a pregnancy study. This chain's CDR3 is CAYRQTYEQYF. In DNA, the CDR3 is TGTGCCTATAGACAGACCTACGAGCAGTACTTC.